A selection of T cell receptor beta chains follows, all from one sample in a study of regulatory T cells in long-lasting Graves disease. One entry per CDR3 protein results from TCRdb running MiXCR on the multiplex PCR reads. The data hold more than 350,000 distinct CDR3 sequences, with under 15% observed a single time. This sample was shared with a second study, whose subject was T cells in Graves' hyperthyroidism and ophthalmopathy.

The starting material was peripheral blood mononuclear cells (PBMCs), obtained at new diagnosis, from a patient treated with antithyroid drugs. The source of these receptors is a woman aged 30 to 39 with Graves disease. CDR3s include the opening cysteine and the closing phenylalanine or tryptophan. Fields, in order: D gene, V gene, CDR3 length, J gene, clone size, CDR3 protein, CDR3 DNA. A D gene is named only where the DNA matches it firmly. Expanded clones get a size class; other rows say once, few or many, or leave the size out.

D: .
V: TRBV12-3/TRBV12-4
length: 17
J: TRBJ1-4
size: few
CDR3: CASSSFRTGGFVEKLFF
DNA: TGTGCCAGCAGTTCTTTCCGAACGGGGGGGTTTGTTGAAAAACTGTTTTTT

D: .
V: TRBV20-1
length: 15
J: TRBJ1-5
size: .
CDR3: CSATVPGPRFQPQHF
DNA: TGCAGTGCCACCGTCCCCGGGCCCCGTTTCCAGCCCCAGCATTTT

D: TRBD2
V: TRBV19
length: 15
J: TRBJ2-5
size: few
CDR3: CATASAGVRSETQYF
DNA: TGTGCCACGGCGTCAGCGGGAGTTCGTTCAGAGACCCAGTACTTC

D: .
V: TRBV12-3/TRBV12-4
length: 15
J: TRBJ1-2
size: many
CDR3: CASSSPRLINYGYTF
DNA: TGTGCCAGCAGCTCCCCTCGACTCATAAACTATGGCTACACCTTC

D: TRBD2
V: TRBV10-3
length: 13
J: TRBJ2-3
size: .
CDR3: CAIGLALTDTQYF
DNA: TGTGCCATCGGACTAGCTCTCACAGATACGCAGTATTTT

D: TRBD1
V: TRBV11-2
length: 15
J: TRBJ1-6
size: many
CDR3: CASSWRDRGYSPLHF
DNA: TGTGCCAGCAGCTGGAGGGACAGGGGTTATTCACCCCTCCACTTT

D: .
V: TRBV4-1
length: 19
J: TRBJ2-1
size: few
CDR3: CASSQLAVAASSTYNEQFF
DNA: TGCGCCAGCAGCCAATTAGCGGTCGCCGCCTCCTCAACCTACAATGAGCAGTTCTTC

D: .
V: TRBV10-3
length: 13
J: TRBJ1-2
size: many
CDR3: CAISGGRGYGYTF
DNA: TGTGCCATCAGTGGAGGCAGGGGCTATGGCTACACCTTC

D: TRBD1
V: TRBV14
length: 17
J: TRBJ2-5
size: many
CDR3: CASSQVTGAKYQETQYF
DNA: TGTGCCAGCAGCCAGGTCACAGGGGCGAAGTACCAAGAGACCCAGTACTTC

D: .
V: TRBV7-8
length: 13
J: TRBJ1-2
size: few
CDR3: CASSPYREGGYTF
DNA: TGTGCCAGCAGCCCGTACAGGGAAGGCGGCTACACCTTC

D: .
V: TRBV12-5
length: 13
J: TRBJ2-7
size: .
CDR3: CASGGGPLYEQYF
DNA: TGTGCTAGTGGCGGGGGCCCCCTCTACGAGCAGTACTTC

D: .
V: TRBV12-3/TRBV12-4
length: 17
J: TRBJ2-2
size: many
CDR3: CASSLEVWGGGTGELFF
DNA: TGTGCCAGCAGTTTAGAGGTTTGGGGGGGCGGCACCGGGGAGCTGTTTTTT

D: TRBD2
V: TRBV11-3
length: 15
J: TRBJ2-7
size: many
CDR3: CASRQGGLAGDEQYF
DNA: TGTGCCAGCAGACAGGGGGGACTAGCGGGAGACGAGCAGTACTTC

D: TRBD2
V: TRBV27
length: 17
J: TRBJ2-1
size: many
CDR3: CASSFLLAGGGEDEQFF
DNA: TGTGCCAGCAGTTTCCTCCTAGCGGGAGGTGGCGAGGATGAGCAGTTCTTC

D: TRBD2
V: TRBV19
length: 20
J: TRBJ2-2
size: .
CDR3: CARPEVPGLAGGANTGELFF
DNA: TGTGCCAGACCCGAAGTTCCGGGACTAGCGGGAGGCGCGAACACCGGGGAGCTGTTTTTT

D: .
V: TRBV15
length: 15
J: TRBJ2-7
size: .
CDR3: CATSRAWQSSYEQYF
DNA: TGTGCCACCAGCAGAGCTTGGCAGAGCTCCTACGAGCAGTACTTC

D: TRBD1
V: TRBV5-5
length: 17
J: TRBJ1-2
size: few
CDR3: CASSLKGQPPANYGYTF
DNA: TGTGCCAGCAGCTTAAAGGGACAGCCTCCCGCTAACTATGGCTACACCTTC

D: .
V: TRBV28
length: 12
J: TRBJ2-2
size: .
CDR3: CASSRTAGELFF
DNA: TGTGCCAGCAGTCGGACTGCCGGGGAGCTGTTTTTT

D: .
V: TRBV19
length: 17
J: TRBJ1-5
size: few
CDR3: CASSITGRAHSNQPQHF
DNA: TGTGCCAGTAGTATAACCGGCAGGGCGCATAGCAATCAGCCCCAGCATTTT

D: .
V: TRBV3-1
length: 16
J: TRBJ2-2
size: many
CDR3: CASSLRPVGEPGELFF
DNA: TGTGCCAGCAGCCTAAGACCAGTGGGGGAGCCCGGGGAGCTGTTTTTT

D: TRBD2
V: TRBV11-3
length: 16
J: TRBJ2-1
size: few
CDR3: CASSFDPGTSVNEQFF
DNA: TGTGCCAGCAGTTTCGACCCCGGGACTAGCGTTAATGAGCAGTTCTTC

D: TRBD2
V: TRBV2
length: 13
J: TRBJ2-1
size: many
CDR3: CASGLAYPREQFF
DNA: TGTGCCAGCGGACTAGCGTACCCCAGGGAGCAGTTCTTC

D: .
V: TRBV5-1
length: 16
J: TRBJ1-1
size: .
CDR3: CASSLGAVLRGTEAFF
DNA: TGCGCCAGCAGCTTGGGGGCAGTGTTGAGAGGCACTGAAGCTTTCTTT

D: .
V: TRBV3-1
length: 14
J: TRBJ2-7
size: many
CDR3: CASRREPSSYEQYF
DNA: TGTGCCAGCCGGCGGGAACCGAGCTCCTACGAGCAGTACTTC

D: TRBD1
V: TRBV6-9
length: 15
J: TRBJ2-4
size: .
CDR3: CASSYPGTGKNIQYF
DNA: TGTGCCAGCAGTTACCCCGGGACAGGGAAAAACATTCAGTACTTC

D: TRBD2
V: TRBV29-1
length: 16
J: TRBJ2-5
size: few
CDR3: CSVEGPWEGPQETQYF
DNA: TGCAGCGTTGAAGGCCCCTGGGAGGGGCCCCAAGAGACCCAGTACTTC

D: TRBD2
V: TRBV29-1
length: 14
J: TRBJ2-5
size: few
CDR3: CSVGGGRIRETQYF
DNA: TGCAGCGTGGGGGGCGGGAGGATTCGAGAGACCCAGTACTTC

D: .
V: TRBV20-1
length: 13
J: TRBJ1-2
size: many
CDR3: CSARDVGRYGYTF
DNA: TGCAGTGCTAGAGATGTGGGACGGTATGGCTACACCTTC

D: TRBD1
V: TRBV30
length: 15
J: TRBJ2-2
size: .
CDR3: CAWRQGGLNTGELFF
DNA: TGTGCCTGGAGACAGGGGGGCCTGAACACCGGGGAGCTGTTTTTT

D: .
V: TRBV11-2
length: 15
J: TRBJ2-5
size: many
CDR3: CASSFINRRVETQYF
DNA: TGTGCCAGCAGTTTTATTAACAGGAGGGTTGAGACCCAGTACTTC

D: .
V: TRBV20-1
length: 13
J: TRBJ2-5
size: many
CDR3: CSAPKQGGETQYF
DNA: TGCAGTGCTCCGAAACAGGGAGGGGAGACCCAGTACTTC

D: .
V: TRBV29-1
length: 12
J: TRBJ2-7
size: many
CDR3: CSATSDMYEQYF
DNA: TGCAGCGCGACTTCGGACATGTACGAGCAGTACTTC

D: .
V: TRBV12-3/TRBV12-4
length: 13
J: TRBJ2-7
size: many
CDR3: CASSSPYSYEQYF
DNA: TGTGCCAGCAGTTCCCCTTACTCCTACGAGCAGTACTTC

D: .
V: TRBV13
length: 12
J: TRBJ2-7
size: many
CDR3: CASSLGRAEQYF
DNA: TGTGCCAGCAGCTTAGGGCGGGCCGAGCAGTACTTC

D: .
V: TRBV19
length: 15
J: TRBJ2-7
size: .
CDR3: CASSMSGQHFYEQYF
DNA: TGTGCCAGTAGTATGTCTGGGCAGCACTTCTACGAGCAGTACTTC

D: .
V: TRBV3-1
length: 15
J: TRBJ2-2
size: many
CDR3: CASSQEGRFLGELFF
DNA: TGTGCCAGCAGCCAAGAGGGACGATTCCTCGGGGAGCTGTTTTTT